The clone carrying this TCR beta chain appeared once. Its antigen is unknown. The sample is drawn from a study of PD-1 blockade in mismatch repair-deficient tumors. For the study at large: Patients had eleven to twelve mismatch repair-deficient cancer types and were previously treated and progressing. Overall study results and limits: Tumor-resident clones, often undetectable pretreatment in blood, expanded then contracted after pembrolizumab.

The data were produced by immunoSEQ multiplex PCR, yet TCRdb's version contains in-frame clones alone and is incomplete. The sample contains under 150,000 clones, around nine tenths of which appear only once. Germline CDR1 reads LNHDA; CDR2 reads SQIVND (reference sequence). The CDR3 extends over 14 amino acids. V was clipped by 5 bases and J by 6 bases; unmatched bases: 7. The chain carries TRBV19 and TRBJ1-5; 7 positions agree with TRBD1. The receptor comes from an adult with mismatch repair-deficient cancer. Specimen: peripheral blood, collected approximately 73 weeks after starting pembrolizumab. The CDR3 coding sequence is TGTGCCAGTAGTGCTTACAGGGGTGGTCAGCCCCAGCATTTT. It encodes CASSAYRGGQPQHF.